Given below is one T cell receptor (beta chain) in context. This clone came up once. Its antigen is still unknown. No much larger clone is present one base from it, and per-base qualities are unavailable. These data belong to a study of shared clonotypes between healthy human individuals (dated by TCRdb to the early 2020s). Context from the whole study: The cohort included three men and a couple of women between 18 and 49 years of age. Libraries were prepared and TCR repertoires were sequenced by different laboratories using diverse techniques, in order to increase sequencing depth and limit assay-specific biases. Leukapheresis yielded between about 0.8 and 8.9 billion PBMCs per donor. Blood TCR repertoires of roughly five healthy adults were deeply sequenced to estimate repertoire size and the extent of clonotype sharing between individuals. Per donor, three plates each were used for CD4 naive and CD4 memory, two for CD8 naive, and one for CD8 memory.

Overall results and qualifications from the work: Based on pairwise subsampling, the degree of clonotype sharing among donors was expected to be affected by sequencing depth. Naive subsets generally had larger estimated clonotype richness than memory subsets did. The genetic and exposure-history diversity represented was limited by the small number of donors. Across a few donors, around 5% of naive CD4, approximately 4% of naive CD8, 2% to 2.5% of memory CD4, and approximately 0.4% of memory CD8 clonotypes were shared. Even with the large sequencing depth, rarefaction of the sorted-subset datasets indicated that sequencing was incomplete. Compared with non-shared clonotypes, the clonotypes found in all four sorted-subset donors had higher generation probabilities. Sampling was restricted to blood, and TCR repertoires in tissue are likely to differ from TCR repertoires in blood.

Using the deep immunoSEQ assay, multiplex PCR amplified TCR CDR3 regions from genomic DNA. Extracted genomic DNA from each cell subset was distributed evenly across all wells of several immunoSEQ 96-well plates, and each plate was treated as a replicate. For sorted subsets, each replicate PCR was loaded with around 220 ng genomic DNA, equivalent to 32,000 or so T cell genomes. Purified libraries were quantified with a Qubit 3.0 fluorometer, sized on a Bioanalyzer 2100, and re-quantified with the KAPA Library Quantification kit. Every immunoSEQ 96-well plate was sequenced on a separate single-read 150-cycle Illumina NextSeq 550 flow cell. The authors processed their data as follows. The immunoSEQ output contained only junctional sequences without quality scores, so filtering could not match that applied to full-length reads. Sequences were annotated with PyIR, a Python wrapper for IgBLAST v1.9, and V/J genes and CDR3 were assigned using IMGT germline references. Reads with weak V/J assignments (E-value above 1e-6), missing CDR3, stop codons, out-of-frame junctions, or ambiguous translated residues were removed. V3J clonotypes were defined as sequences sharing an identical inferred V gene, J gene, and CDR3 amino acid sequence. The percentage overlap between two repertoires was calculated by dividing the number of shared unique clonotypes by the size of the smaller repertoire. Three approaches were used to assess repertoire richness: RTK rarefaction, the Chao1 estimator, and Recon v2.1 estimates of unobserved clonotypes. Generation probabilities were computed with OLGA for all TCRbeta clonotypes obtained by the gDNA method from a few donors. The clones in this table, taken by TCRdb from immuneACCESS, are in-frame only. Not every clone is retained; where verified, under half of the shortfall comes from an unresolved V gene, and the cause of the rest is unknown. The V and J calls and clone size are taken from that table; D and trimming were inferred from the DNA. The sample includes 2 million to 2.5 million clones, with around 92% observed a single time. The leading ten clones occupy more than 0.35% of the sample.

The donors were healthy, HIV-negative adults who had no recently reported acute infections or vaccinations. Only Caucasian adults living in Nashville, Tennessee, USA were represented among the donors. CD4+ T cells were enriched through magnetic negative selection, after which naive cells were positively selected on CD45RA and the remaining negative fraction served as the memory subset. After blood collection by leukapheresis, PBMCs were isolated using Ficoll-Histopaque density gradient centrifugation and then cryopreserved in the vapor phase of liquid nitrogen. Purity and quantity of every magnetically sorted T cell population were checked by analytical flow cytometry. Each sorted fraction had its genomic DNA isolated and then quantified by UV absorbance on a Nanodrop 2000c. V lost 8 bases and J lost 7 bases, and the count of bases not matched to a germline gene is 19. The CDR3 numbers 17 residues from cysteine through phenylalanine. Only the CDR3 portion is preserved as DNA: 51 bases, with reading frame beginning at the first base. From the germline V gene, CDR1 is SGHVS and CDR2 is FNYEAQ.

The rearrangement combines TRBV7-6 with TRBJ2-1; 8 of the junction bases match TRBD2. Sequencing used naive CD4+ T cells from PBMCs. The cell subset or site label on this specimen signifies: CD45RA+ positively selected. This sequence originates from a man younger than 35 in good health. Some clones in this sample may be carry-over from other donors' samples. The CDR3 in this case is CASGRASSGSPSNEQFF. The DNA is TGTGCCAGCGGTAGGGCCTCAAGCGGGAGTCCATCAAATGAGCAGTTCTTC.